The rows below give T cell receptor beta chains drawn from one sample of a study of graft-versus-host responses after intestinal transplantation. Generated by immunoSEQ multiplex PCR, the TCRdb table keeps only in-frame clones and is missing some. The sample has approximately 24,000 clones, approximately 91% seen once. Specimen: PBMCs, collected around 40 days after intestinal transplant. These receptors all come from a human patient who received an intestinal transplant, so some T cells may come from the graft donor. CDR3s include the opening cysteine and the closing phenylalanine or tryptophan. Fields, in order: D gene, V gene, J gene, CDR3 DNA, CDR3 protein. A D gene is named only where the DNA matches it firmly.

-	TRBV11-1	TRBJ2-7	TGTGCCAGCAGCTTCACCGTGATTGGCAGGGCCTACGAGCAGTACTTC	CASSFTVIGRAYEQYF
-	TRBV7-9	TRBJ1-5	TGTGCCAGCAGCTCATGGAACGACAGGAGTAATCAGCCCCAGCATTTT	CASSSWNDRSNQPQHF
-	TRBV15	TRBJ2-1	TGTGCCACCAACCCCGGTCTAGCCGAGAATGAGCAGTTCTTC	CATNPGLAENEQFF
TRBD2	TRBV9	TRBJ2-1	TGTGCCAGCAGCACGAGCGGGAGGGACAATGAGCAGTTCTTC	CASSTSGRDNEQFF
-	TRBV21-1	TRBJ2-5	TGTGCCAGCAGCTGGGGGACAGGGGAAGAGACCCAGTACTTC	CASSWGTGEETQYF
TRBD2	TRBV6-5	TRBJ2-7	TGTGCCAGCAGTTATAGGCTAGCGGGAGTCGAGCAGTACTTC	CASSYRLAGVEQYF
-	TRBV6-4	TRBJ2-1	TGTGCCAGCAGTGACTCAGCGGGCACCTACAATGAGCAGTTCTTC	CASSDSAGTYNEQFF
-	TRBV6-5	TRBJ1-5	TGTGCCAGCAGTTACAGGGATCAGCCCCAGCATTTT	CASSYRDQPQHF
TRBD2	TRBV6-1	TRBJ2-1	TGTGCCAGCAGTGAGCGGGAGGGCTCCTACAATGAGCAGTTCTTC	CASSEREGSYNEQFF
TRBD2	TRBV7-6	TRBJ2-1	TGTGCCAGCGCGGGAGGCCCCTACAATGAGCAGTTCTTC	CASAGGPYNEQFF
TRBD1	TRBV19	TRBJ2-7	TGTGCCAGTAGTATAGGACAGGGGTACGAGCAGTACTTC	CASSIGQGYEQYF
-	TRBV10-3	TRBJ2-7	TGTGCCATCAGTGATTGGACCAAAAGAATTATTCCCTACGAGCAGTACTTC	CAISDWTKRIIPYEQYF
-	TRBV15	TRBJ1-1	TGTGCCACCAGCATGGGGCAGGGAAACACTGAAGCTTTCTTT	CATSMGQGNTEAFF
-	TRBV9	TRBJ1-4	TGTGCCAGCAGCGTAGCTATTAATGAAAAACTGTTTTTT	CASSVAINEKLFF
TRBD1	TRBV11-3	TRBJ2-7	TGTGCCAGCAGCTTGGGGACAGGGGGCCACTACGAGCAGTACTTC	CASSLGTGGHYEQYF
TRBD1	TRBV5-1	TRBJ2-1	TGCGCCAGCAGCTGGGGACAGGTTTCCTACAATGAGCAGTTCTTC	CASSWGQVSYNEQFF
-	TRBV30	TRBJ2-2	TGTGCCTGGAGTGTACAGTCTACTAGACACACCGGGGAGCTGTTTTTT	CAWSVQSTRHTGELFF
-	TRBV5-6	TRBJ2-7	TGTGCCAGCAGCTTGGGATCCAACTCCTACGAGCAGTACTTC	CASSLGSNSYEQYF
-	TRBV30	TRBJ2-7	TGTGCCTGGATCTCTAGGGATTTCTACGAGCAGTACTTC	CAWISRDFYEQYF
-	TRBV9	TRBJ1-3	TGTGCCAGCAGCGTAGACGCTGGGACTGGAAACACCATATATTTT	CASSVDAGTGNTIYF
-	TRBV28	TRBJ1-1	TGTGCCAGCAGCTTCGGGACCTCACTGGGTGAAGCTTTCTTT	CASSFGTSLGEAFF
TRBD1	TRBV2	TRBJ2-7	TGTGCCAGCAGTGATCGGAGACAGGGGTTCTACGAGCAGTACTTC	CASSDRRQGFYEQYF
TRBD2	TRBV4-1	TRBJ2-1	TGCGCCAGCAGCGGCCGACTAGCGGGAACCTACAATGAGCAGTTCTTC	CASSGRLAGTYNEQFF
-	TRBV15	TRBJ2-7	TGTGCCACCAGCCCCCCCAGGGGAACCCTATCCTACGAGCAGTACTTC	CATSPPRGTLSYEQYF